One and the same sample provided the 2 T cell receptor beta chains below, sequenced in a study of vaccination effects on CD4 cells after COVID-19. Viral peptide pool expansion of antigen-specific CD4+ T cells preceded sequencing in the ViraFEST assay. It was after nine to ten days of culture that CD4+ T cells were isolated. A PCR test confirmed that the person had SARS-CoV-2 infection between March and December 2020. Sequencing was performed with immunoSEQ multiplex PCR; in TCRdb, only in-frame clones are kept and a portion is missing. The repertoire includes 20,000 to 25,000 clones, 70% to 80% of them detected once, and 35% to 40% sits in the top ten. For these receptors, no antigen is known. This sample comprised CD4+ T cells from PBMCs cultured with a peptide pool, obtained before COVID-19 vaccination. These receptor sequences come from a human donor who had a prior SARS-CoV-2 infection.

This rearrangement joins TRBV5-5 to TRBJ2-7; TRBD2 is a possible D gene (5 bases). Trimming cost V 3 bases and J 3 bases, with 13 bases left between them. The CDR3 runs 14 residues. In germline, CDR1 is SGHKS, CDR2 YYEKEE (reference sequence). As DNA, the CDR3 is TGTGCCAGCAGCTCAGACTATACGCTCTACGAGCAGTACTTC. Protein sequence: CASSSDYTLYEQYF.

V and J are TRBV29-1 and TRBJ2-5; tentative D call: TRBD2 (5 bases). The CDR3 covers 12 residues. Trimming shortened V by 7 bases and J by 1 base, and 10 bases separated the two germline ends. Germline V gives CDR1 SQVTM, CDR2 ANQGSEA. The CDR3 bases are TGCAGCGCCGGAGGAGGCCAAGAGACCCAGTACTTC. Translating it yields CSAGGGQETQYF.